This paragraph reports one T cell receptor (beta chain). This sample stems from a study of PD-L1 blockade in urothelial cancer. As for time point: pretreatment peripheral blood. Data came from immunoSEQ multiplex PCR; TCRdb stores just in-frame clones and leaves some out. The sample records approximately 50,000 clones, 75% to 90% being singletons. Trimming cost V 0 bases and J 4 bases, with 10 bases left between them. The germline V gene encodes CDR1 SGHRS and CDR2 YFSETQ. The CDR3 has 14 amino acids. The TCR sequence derives from a man aged 50-60 years with urothelial cancer. The material was PBMCs, obtained around atezolizumab (anti-PD-L1) treatment. V gene TRBV5-1 combines with J gene TRBJ1-1; D not resolved. CDR3 DNA sequence: TGCGCCAGCAGCTTGGATGTCGGGTCCACTGAAGCTTTCTTT. Its protein is CASSLDVGSTEAFF.